The clone carrying this T cell receptor (beta chain) turned up a few times. Antigen: not known. These data originate in a study of T cells after yellow fever vaccination. Across the study: Any fraction with a low cell number was prepared using SMART-Seq v4 Ultra Low Input. Study-level findings and limits: On re-exposure, the response was weaker but peaked faster, at day 5 versus 15. Once the booster was given, most primary-vaccination clones reappeared, at just under 98% for CD4 and over 75% for CD8.

In germline, CDR1 is SNHLY, CDR2 FYNNEI. This CDR3 has 14 amino acids. V lost 6 bases, J lost 4 bases, and 6 bases stayed unmatched. UMIs were added to TCR cDNA along with a universal primer site when it was made by 5'RACE template switching. TCRdb re-called the 5' RACE reads with MiXCR, one entry per CDR3 protein. Of fewer than 500,000 distinct CDR3 sequences listed, about 19% are singletons. This sequence joins TRBV2 and TRBJ1-3, with 7 bases lining up with TRBD1. This sequence originates from a man younger than 30 who received the YFV17D yellow fever vaccine. The sequenced sample was PBMCs, obtained before the yellow fever booster vaccination. The chain's CDR3 is CASRAIQGGNTIYF. The CDR3 DNA reads as TGTGCCAGCAGGGCTATACAGGGGGGAAACACCATATATTTT.